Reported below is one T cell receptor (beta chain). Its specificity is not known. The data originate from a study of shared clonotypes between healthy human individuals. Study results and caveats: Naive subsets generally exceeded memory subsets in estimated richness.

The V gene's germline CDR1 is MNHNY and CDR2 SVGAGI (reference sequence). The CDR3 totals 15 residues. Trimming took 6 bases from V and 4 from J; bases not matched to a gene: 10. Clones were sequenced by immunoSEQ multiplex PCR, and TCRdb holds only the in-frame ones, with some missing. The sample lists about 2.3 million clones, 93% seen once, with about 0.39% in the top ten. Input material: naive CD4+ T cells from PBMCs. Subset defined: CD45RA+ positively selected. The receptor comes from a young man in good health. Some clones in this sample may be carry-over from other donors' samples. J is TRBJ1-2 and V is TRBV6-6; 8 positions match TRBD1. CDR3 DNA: TGTGCCAGCAGGCTAACTCAGGGGGCCGTCTATGGCTACACCTTC. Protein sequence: CASRLTQGAVYGYTF.